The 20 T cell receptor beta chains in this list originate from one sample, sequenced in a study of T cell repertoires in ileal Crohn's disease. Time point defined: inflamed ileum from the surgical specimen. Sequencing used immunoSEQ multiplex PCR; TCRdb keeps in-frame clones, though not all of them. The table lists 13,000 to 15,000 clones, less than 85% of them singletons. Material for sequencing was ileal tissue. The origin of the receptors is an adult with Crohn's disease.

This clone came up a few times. CDR3 loop: CASSLGGNYEQYF. The CDR3 DNA is TGTGCCAGCAGCTTAGGAGGCAACTACGAGCAGTACTTC. The chain links TRBV11-2 to TRBJ2-7; D unresolved. The CDR3 extends over 13 amino acids. Germline CDR1 is SGHAT and CDR2 is FQNNGV. The V end lost 1 base, the J end lost 3 bases, and 7 bases lay between the germline ends.

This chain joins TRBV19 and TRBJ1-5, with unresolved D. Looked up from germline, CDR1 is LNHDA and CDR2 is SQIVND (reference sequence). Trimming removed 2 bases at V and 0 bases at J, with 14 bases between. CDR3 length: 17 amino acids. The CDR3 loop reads CASSIFRPEPSNQPQHF. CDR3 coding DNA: TGTGCCAGTAGTATATTCAGGCCAGAACCTAGCAATCAGCCCCAGCATTTT.

CDR3 DNA sequence: TGTGCCAGCTCAGCAGGACAGGCGGAAGCTTTCTTT. This sequence encodes CASSAGQAEAFF. This chain connects TRBV18 to TRBJ1-1, with 7 bases lining up with TRBD1. The CDR3 consists of 12 residues. J lost 8 bases, V lost 5 bases, and 5 bases had no gene match. Germline CDR1 and CDR2: KGHSH and LQKENI. Filled out from reference TRBV18 and TRBJ1-1, the complete variable domain reads NAGVMQNPRHLVRRRGQEARLRCSPMKGHSHVYWYRQLPEEGLKFMVYLQKENIIDESGMPKERFSAEFPKEGPSILRIQQVVRGDSAAYFCASSAGQAEAFFGQGTRLTVV.

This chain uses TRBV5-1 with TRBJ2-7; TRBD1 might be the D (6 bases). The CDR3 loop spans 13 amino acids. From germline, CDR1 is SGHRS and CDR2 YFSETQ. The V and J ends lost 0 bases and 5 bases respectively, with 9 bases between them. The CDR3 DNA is TGCGCCAGCAGCTTGGGGCAGGGGAACGAGCAGTACTTC. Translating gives CASSLGQGNEQYF.

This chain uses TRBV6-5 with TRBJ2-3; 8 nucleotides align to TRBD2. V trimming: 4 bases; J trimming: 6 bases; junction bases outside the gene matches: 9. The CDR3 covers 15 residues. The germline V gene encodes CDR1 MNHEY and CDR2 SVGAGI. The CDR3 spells CASSLGGSGGDTQYF. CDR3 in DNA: TGTGCCAGCAGTTTAGGAGGGTCGGGGGGGGATACGCAGTATTTT.

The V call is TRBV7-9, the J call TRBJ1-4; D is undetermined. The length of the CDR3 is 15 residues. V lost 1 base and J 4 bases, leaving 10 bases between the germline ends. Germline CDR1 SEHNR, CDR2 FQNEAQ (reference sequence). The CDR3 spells CASSLGIQRNEKLFF. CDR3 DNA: TGTGCCAGCAGCTTAGGTATCCAACGTAATGAAAAACTGTTTTTT.

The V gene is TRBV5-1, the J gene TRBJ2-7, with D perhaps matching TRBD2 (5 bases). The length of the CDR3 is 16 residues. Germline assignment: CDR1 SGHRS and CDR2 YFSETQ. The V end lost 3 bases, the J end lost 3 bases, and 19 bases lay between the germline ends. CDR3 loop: CASSSRPSEVGYEQYF. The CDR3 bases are TGCGCCAGCAGCTCCCGACCCTCGGAGGTCGGCTACGAGCAGTACTTC.

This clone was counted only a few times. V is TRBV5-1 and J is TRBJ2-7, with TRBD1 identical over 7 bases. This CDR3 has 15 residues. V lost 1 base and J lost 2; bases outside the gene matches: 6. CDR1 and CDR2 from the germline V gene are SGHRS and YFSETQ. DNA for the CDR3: TGCGCCAGCAGCTTGCAGAGGGGGCTCACCTACGAGCAGTACTTC. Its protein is CASSLQRGLTYEQYF. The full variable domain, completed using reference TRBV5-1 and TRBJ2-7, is KAGVTQTPRYLIKTRGQQVTLSCSPISGHRSVSWYQQTPGQGLQFLFEYFSETQRNKGNFPGRFSGRQFSNSRSEMNVSTLELGDSALYLCASSLQRGLTYEQYFGPGTRLTVT.

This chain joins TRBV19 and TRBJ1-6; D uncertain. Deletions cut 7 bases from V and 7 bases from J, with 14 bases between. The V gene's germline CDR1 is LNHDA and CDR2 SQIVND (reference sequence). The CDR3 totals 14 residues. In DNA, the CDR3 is TGTGCCAGTACCATTGGACTGTCAAATTCACCCCTCCACTTT. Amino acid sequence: CASTIGLSNSPLHF.

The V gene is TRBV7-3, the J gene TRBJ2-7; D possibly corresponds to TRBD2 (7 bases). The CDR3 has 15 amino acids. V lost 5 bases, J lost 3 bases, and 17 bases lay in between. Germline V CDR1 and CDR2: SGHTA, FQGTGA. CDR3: CASSVAAGADYEQYF. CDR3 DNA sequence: TGTGCCAGCAGCGTGGCTGCGGGGGCCGACTACGAGCAGTACTTC.

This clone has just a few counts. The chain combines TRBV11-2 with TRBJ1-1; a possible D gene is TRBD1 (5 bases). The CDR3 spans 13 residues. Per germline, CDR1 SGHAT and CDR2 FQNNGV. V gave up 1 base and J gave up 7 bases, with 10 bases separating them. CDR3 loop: CASSLVGGSEAFF. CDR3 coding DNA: TGTGCCAGCAGCTTAGTGGGGGGAAGTGAAGCTTTCTTT.

CDR3 nucleotide sequence: TGTGCCAGCTCACCACCGAGGACAGGCTACAAGGGCTATGGCTACACCTTC. Amino acids: CASSPPRTGYKGYGYTF. V is TRBV18 and J is TRBJ1-2; 7 bases are a match to TRBD1. Germline CDR1 reads KGHSH; CDR2 reads LQKENI. V lost 0 bases and J lost 4; bases outside the gene matches: 11. The CDR3 is 17 amino acids.

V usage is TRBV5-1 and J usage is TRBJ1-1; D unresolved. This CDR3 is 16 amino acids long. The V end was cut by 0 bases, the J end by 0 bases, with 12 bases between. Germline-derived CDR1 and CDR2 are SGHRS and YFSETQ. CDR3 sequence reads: CASSLAGFAMNTEAFF. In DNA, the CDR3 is TGCGCCAGCAGCTTGGCTGGTTTCGCCATGAACACTGAAGCTTTCTTT.

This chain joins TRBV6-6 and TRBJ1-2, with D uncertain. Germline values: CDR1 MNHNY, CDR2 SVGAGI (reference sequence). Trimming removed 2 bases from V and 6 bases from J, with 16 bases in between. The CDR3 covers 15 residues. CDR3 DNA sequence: TGTGCCAGCAGTTACGTGGGGTCCCCTTCGGATGGCTACACCTTC. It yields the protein CASSYVGSPSDGYTF.

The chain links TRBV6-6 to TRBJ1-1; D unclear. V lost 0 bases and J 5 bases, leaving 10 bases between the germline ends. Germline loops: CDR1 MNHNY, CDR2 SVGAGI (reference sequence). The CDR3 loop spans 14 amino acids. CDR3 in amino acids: CASSYSPVRTEAFF. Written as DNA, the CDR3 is TGTGCCAGCAGTTACTCCCCAGTTCGTACTGAAGCTTTCTTT.

Written as DNA, the CDR3 is TGTGCCTGGAGTGTTGGAGGGGGAATCACTGAAGCTTTCTTT. Its protein is CAWSVGGGITEAFF. The genes are TRBV30 and TRBJ1-1, with D perhaps TRBD1 (6 bases). Germline V CDR1 and CDR2: GTSNPN, SVGIG (reference sequence). This CDR3 is built from 14 residues. V lost 0 bases and J lost 4, with 12 bases in between.

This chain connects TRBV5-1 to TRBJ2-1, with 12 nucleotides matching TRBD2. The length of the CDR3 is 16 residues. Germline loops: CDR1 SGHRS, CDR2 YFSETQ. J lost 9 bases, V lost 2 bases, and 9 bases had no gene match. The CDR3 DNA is TGCGCCAGCAGCTTAATCACTAGCGGGGGGTTAGGTGAGCAGTTCTTC. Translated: CASSLITSGGLGEQFF.

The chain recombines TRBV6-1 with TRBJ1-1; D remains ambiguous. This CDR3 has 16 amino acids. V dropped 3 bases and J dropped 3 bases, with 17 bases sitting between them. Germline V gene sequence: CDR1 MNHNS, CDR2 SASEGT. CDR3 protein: CASSDGPAREDTEAFF. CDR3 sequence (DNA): TGTGCCAGCAGTGACGGCCCGGCGAGGGAAGACACTGAAGCTTTCTTT.

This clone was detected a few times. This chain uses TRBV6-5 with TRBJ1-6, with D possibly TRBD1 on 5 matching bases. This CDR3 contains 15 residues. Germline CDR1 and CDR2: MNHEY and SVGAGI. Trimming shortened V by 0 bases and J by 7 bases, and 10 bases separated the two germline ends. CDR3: CASSYSTTANSPLHF. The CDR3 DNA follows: TGTGCCAGCAGTTACTCCACGACAGCCAATTCACCCCTCCACTTT.

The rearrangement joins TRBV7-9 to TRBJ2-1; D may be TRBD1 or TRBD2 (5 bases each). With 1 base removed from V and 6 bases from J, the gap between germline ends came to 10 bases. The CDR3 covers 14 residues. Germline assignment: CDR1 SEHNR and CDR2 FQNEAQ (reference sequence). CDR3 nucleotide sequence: TGTGCCAGCAGCTTAGTCCGGGGCAGCAATGAGCAGTTCTTC. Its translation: CASSLVRGSNEQFF.